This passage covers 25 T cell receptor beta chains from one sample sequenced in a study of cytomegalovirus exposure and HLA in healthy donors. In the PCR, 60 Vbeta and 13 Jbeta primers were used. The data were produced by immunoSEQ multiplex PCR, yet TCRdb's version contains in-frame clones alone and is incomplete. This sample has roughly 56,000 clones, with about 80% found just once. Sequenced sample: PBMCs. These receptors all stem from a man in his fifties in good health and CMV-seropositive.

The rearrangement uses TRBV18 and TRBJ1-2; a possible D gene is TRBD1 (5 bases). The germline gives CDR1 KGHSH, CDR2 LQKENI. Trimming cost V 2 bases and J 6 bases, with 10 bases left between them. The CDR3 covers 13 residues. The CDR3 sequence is CASSPTGVDGYTF. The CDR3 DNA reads TGTGCCAGCTCACCAACGGGGGTAGATGGCTACACCTTC.

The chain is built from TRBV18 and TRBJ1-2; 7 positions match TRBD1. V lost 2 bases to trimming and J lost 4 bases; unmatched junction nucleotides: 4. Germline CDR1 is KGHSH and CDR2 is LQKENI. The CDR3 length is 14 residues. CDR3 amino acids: CASSPSRDSYGYTF. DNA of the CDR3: TGTGCCAGCTCACCATCCCGGGACAGCTATGGCTACACCTTC.

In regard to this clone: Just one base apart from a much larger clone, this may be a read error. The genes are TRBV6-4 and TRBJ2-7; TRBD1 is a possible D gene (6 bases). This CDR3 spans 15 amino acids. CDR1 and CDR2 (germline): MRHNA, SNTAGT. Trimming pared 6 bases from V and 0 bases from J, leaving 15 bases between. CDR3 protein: CASSSQGPSSYEQYF. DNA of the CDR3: TGTGCCAGCAGCTCCCAGGGGCCCAGCTCCTACGAGCAGTACTTC.

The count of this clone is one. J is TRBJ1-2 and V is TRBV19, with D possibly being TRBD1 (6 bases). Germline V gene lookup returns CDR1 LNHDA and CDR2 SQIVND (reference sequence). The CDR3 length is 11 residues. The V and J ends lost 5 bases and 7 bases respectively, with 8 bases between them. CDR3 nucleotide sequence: TGTGCCAGTAGTTTGGGGGCTGGCTACACCTTC. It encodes CASSLGAGYTF.

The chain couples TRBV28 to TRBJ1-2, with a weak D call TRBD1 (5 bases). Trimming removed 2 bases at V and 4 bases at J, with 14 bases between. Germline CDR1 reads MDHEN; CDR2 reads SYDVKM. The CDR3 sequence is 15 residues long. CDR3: CASSLTPMGGYGYTF. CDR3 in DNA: TGTGCCAGCAGTTTAACCCCAATGGGGGGCTATGGCTACACCTTC.

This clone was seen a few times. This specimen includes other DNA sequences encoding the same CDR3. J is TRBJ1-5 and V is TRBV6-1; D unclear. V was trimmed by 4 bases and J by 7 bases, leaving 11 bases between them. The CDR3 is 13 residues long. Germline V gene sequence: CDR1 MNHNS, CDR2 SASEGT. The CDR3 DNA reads TGTGCCAGCAGTGCCAATGGCGGCCAGCCCCAGCATTTT. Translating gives CASSANGGQPQHF.

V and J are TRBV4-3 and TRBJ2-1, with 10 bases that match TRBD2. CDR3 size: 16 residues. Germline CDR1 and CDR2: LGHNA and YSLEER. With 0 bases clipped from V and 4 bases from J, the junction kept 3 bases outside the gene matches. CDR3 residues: CASSQDTSGEYNEQFF. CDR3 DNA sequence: TGCGCCAGCAGCCAAGATACTAGCGGGGAATACAATGAGCAGTTCTTC.

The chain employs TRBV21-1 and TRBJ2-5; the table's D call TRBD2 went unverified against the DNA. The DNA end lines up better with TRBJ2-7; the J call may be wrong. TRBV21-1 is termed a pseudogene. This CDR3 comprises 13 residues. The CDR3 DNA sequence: TGTGCCAGCATGGGACTGGACCCCTACGAGCAGTACTTC. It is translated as CASMGLDPYEQYF.

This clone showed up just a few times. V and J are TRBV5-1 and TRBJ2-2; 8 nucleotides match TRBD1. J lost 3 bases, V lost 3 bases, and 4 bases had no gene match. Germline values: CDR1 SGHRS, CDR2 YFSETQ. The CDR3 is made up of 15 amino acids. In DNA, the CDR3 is TGCGCCAGCAGCTCCAGGGGGCAAGACACCGGGGAGCTGTTTTTT. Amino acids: CASSSRGQDTGELFF.

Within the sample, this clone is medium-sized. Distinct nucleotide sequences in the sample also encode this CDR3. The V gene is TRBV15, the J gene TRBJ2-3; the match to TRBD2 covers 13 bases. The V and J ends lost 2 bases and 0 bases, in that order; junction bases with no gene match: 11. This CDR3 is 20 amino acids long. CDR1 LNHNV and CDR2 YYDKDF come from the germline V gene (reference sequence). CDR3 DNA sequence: TGTGCCACCAGCAGACCCAAGGGACTAGCGGGGACCCCTAGCACAGATACGCAGTATTTT. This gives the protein CATSRPKGLAGTPSTDTQYF.

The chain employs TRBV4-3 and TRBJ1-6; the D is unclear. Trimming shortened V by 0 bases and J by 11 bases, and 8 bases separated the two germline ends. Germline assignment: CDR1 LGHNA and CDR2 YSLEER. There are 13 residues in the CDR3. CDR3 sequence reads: CASSQDSLPPLHF. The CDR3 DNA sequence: TGCGCCAGCAGCCAAGATTCTCTCCCACCCCTCCACTTT.

CDR3 in DNA: TGTGCCAGCAGCTTAGGATCTCTGTTTGGGACAGGGCGCGAAAAGGACACTGAAGCTTTCTTT. Amino acids: CASSLGSLFGTGREKDTEAFF. The chain joins TRBV13 to TRBJ1-1; 9 bases are a match to TRBD1. Germline CDR1 is PRHDT and CDR2 is FYEKMQ (reference sequence). CDR3 size: 21 residues. Trimming at V came to 0 bases and at J to 3 bases, leaving 20 bases not matched to a gene. Combining the CDR3 with reference TRBV13 and TRBJ1-1 gives the whole variable domain AAGVIQSPRHLIKEKRETATLKCYPIPRHDTVYWYQQGPGQDPQFLISFYEKMQSDKGSIPDRFSAQQFSDYHSELNMSSLELGDSALYFCASSLGSLFGTGREKDTEAFFGQGTRLTVV.

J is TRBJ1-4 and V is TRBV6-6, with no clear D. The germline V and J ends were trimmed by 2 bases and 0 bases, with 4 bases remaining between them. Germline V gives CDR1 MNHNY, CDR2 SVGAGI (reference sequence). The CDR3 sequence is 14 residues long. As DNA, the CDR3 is TGTGCCAGCAGTTACAGAGCAACTAATGAAAAACTGTTTTTT. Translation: CASSYRATNEKLFF.

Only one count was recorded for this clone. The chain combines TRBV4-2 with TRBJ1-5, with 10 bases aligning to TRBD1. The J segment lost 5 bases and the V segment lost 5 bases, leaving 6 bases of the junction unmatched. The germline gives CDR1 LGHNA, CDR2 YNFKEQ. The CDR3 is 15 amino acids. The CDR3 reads CASSAWTGGDQPQHF. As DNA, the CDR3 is TGTGCCAGCAGCGCATGGACAGGGGGAGATCAGCCCCAGCATTTT.

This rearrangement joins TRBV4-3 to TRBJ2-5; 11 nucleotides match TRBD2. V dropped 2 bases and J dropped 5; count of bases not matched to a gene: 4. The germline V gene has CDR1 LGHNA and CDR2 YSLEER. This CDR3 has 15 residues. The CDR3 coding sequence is TGCGCCAGCAGCCAACTTCTAGCGGGGGGTGAGACCCAGTACTTC. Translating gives CASSQLLAGGETQYF.

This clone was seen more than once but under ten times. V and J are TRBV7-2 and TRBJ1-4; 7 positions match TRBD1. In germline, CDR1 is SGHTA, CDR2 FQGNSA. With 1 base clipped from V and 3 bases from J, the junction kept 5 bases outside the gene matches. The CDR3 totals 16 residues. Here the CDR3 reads CASSLGSTGANEKLFF. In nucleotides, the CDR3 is TGTGCCAGCAGCTTAGGGTCAACAGGGGCTAATGAAAAACTGTTTTTT.

The CDR3 DNA reads TGTGCCAGCAGCTCTCTGGCGGGGGGCCTTTCAGATACGCAGTATTTT. Residues: CASSSLAGGLSDTQYF. The V gene is TRBV7-8, the J gene TRBJ2-3, with TRBD2 matching over 8 bases. The V gene end was trimmed by 4 bases and the J gene end by 4 bases; junction bases not matched to a gene: 10. CDR1 is SGHVS, CDR2 FQNEAQ, per germline. The CDR3 is made up of 16 amino acids. The complete variable domain, with remaining parts taken from reference TRBV7-8 and TRBJ2-3, reads GAGVSQSPRYKVAKRGQDVALRCDPISGHVSLFWYQQALGQGPEFLTYFQNEAQLDKSGLPSDRFFAERPEGSVSTLKIQRTQQEDSAVYLCASSSLAGGLSDTQYFGPGTRLTVL.

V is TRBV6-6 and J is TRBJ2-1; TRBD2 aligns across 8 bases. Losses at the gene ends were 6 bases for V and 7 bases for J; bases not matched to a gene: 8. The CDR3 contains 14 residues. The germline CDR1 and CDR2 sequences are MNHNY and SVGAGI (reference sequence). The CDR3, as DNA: TGTGCCAGCAGGAGCGGGAGAACGGGAAATGAGCAGTTCTTC. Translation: CASRSGRTGNEQFF.

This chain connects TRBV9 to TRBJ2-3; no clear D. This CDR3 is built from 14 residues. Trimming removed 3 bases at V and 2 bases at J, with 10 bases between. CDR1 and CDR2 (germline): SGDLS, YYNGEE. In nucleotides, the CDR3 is TGTGCCAGCAGCGCCTCTAGGATCACAGATACGCAGTATTTT. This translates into CASSASRITDTQYF.

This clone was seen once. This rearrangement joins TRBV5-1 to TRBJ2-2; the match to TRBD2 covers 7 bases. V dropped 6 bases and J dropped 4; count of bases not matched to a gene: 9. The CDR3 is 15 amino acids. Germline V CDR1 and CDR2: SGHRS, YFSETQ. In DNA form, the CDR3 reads TGCGCCAGCACCACCGGGACTAAAATCACCGGGGAGCTGTTTTTT. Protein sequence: CASTTGTKITGELFF.

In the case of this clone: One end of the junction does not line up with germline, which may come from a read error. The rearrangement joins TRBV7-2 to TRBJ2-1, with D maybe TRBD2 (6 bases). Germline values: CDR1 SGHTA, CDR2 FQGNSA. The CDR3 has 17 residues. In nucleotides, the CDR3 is TGTGTCAGCAGCTTAGGACCTTTTGCGGGGACCTACAATGAGCAGTTCTTC. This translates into CVSSLGPFAGTYNEQFF.

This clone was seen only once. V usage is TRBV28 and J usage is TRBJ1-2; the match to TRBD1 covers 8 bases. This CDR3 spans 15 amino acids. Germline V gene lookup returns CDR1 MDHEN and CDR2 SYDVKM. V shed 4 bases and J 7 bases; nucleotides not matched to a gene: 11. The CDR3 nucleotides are TGTGCCAGCAGTTCCCCCCAGGGGGCGCGGGTTGGCTACACCTTC. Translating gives CASSSPQGARVGYTF.

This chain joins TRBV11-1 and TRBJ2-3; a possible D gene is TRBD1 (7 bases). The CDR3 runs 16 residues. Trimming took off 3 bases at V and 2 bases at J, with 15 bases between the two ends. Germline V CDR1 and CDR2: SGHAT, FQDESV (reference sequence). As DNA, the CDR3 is TGTGCCAGCAGCTTTAGCCAGGGGGGACCCACAGATACGCAGTATTTT. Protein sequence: CASSFSQGGPTDTQYF.

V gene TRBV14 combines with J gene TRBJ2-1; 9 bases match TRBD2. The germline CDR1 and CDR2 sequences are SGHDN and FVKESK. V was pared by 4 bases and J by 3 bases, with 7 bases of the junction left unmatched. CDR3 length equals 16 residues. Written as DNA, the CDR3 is TGTGCCAGCAGCCGAACCGGGACTAGCAGCTACAATGAGCAGTTCTTC. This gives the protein CASSRTGTSSYNEQFF.

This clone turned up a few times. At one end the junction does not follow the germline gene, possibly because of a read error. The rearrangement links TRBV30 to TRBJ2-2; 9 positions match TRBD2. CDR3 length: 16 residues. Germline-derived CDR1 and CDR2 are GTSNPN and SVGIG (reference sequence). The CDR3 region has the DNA TGTGCCTTGATTCTAATAGCGGGGGCTAACACAGGGGAGCTGTTTTTT. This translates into CALILIAGANTGELFF.